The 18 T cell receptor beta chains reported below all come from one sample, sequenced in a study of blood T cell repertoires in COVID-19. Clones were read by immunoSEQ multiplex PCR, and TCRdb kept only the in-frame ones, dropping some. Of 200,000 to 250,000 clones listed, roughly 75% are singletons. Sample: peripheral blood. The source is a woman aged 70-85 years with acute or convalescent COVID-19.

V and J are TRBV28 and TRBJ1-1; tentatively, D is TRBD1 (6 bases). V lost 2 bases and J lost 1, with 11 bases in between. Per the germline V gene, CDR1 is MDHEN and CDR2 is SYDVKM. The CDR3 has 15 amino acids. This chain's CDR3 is CASSLAGASNTEAFF. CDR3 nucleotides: TGTGCCAGCAGTTTAGCGGGGGCCTCGAACACTGAAGCTTTCTTT.

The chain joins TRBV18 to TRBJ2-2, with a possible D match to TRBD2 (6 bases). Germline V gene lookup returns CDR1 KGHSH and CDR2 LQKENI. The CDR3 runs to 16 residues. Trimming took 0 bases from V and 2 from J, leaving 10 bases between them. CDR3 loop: CASSPPYGSNTGELFF. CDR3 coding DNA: TGTGCCAGCTCACCACCGTACGGGAGTAACACCGGGGAGCTGTTTTTT.

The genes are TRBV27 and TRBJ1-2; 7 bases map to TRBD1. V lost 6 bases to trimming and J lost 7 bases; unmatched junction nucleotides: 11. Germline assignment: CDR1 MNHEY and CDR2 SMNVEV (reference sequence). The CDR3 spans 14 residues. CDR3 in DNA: TGTGCCAGCAGATCGACAGGGTCAACGGGTGGCTACACCTTC. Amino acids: CASRSTGSTGGYTF.

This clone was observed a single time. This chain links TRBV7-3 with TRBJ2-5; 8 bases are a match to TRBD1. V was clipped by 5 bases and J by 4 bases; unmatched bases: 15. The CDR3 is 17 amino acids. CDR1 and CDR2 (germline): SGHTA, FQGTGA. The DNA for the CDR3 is TGTGCCAGCAGCACCCTCGGACAGGGTCGTGGCCTAGAGACCCAGTACTTC. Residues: CASSTLGQGRGLETQYF.

CDR3 region: CASSAGTGRMNTEAFF. The DNA for the CDR3 is TGTGCCAGCTCAGCCGGGACAGGCCGTATGAACACTGAAGCTTTCTTT. The rearrangement uses TRBV18 and TRBJ1-1, with TRBD1 matching 8 bases. The CDR3 is made up of 16 amino acids. With 5 bases clipped from V and 0 bases from J, the junction kept 8 bases outside the gene matches. Germline loops: CDR1 KGHSH, CDR2 LQKENI. The whole variable domain, filled in from reference TRBV18 and TRBJ1-1, reads NAGVMQNPRHLVRRRGQEARLRCSPMKGHSHVYWYRQLPEEGLKFMVYLQKENIIDESGMPKERFSAEFPKEGPSILRIQQVVRGDSAAYFCASSAGTGRMNTEAFFGQGTRLTVV.

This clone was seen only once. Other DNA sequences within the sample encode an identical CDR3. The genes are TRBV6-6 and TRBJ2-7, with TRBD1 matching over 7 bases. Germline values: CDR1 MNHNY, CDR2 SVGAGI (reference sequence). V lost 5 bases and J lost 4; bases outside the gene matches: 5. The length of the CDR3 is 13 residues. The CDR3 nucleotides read TGTGCCAGCAGTCATGACAGGGTATACGAGCAGTACTTC. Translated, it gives CASSHDRVYEQYF.

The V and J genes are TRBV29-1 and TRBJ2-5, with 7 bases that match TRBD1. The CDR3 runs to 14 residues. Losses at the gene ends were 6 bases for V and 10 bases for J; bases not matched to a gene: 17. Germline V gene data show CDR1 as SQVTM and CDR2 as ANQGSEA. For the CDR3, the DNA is TGCAGCGTCTCAGCACGGGGCAGGGGGTTGGGCCAGTACTTC. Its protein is CSVSARGRGLGQYF.

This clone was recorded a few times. The CDR3 DNA sequence: TGTGCCAGCAGTTTAACAACGAACACCGGGGAGCTGTTTTTT. Residues: CASSLTTNTGELFF. This rearrangement joins TRBV27 to TRBJ2-2; no reliable D call. Germline V gene sequence: CDR1 MNHEY, CDR2 SMNVEV (reference sequence). Trimming took 2 bases from V and 0 from J, leaving 4 bases between them. CDR3 length: 14 residues.

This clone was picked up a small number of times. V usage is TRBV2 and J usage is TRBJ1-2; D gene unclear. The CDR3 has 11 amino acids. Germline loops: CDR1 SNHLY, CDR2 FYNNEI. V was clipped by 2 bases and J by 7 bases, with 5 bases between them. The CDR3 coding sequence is TGTGCCAGCAGTGAACGGGGTGGCTACACCTTC. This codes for CASSERGGYTF.

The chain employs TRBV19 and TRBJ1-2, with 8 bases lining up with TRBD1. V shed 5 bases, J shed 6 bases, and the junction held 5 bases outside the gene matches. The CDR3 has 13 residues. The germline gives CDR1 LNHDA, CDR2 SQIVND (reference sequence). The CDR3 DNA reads TGTGCCAGTAGTCCCCGGACAGGGAATGGCTACACCTTC. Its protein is CASSPRTGNGYTF.

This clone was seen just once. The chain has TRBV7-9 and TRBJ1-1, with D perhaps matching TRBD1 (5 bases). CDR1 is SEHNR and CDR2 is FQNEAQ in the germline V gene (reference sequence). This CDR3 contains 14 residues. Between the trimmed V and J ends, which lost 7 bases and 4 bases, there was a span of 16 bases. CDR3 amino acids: CASTPGAGVTEAFF. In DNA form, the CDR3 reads TGTGCCAGCACCCCTGGGGCGGGGGTCACTGAAGCTTTCTTT.

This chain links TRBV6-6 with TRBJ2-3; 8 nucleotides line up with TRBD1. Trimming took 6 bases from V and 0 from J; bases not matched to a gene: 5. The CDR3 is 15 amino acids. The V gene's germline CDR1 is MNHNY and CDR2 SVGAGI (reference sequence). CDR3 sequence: CASRPGTGSTDTQYF. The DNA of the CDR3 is TGTGCCAGCAGACCCGGGACAGGAAGCACAGATACGCAGTATTTT.

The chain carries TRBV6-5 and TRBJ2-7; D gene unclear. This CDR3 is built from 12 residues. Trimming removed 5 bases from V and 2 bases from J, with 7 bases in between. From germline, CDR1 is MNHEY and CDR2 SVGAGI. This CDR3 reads CASSTEPYEQYF. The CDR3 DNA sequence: TGTGCCAGCAGTACAGAACCCTACGAGCAGTACTTC.

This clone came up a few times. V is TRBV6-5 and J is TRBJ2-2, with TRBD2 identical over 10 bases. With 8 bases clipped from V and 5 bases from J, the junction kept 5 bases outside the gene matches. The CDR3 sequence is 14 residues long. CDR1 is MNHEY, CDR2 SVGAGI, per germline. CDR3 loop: CASSSGRGTGELFF. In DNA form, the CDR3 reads TGTGCCAGCTCTAGCGGGAGAGGGACCGGGGAGCTGTTTTTT.

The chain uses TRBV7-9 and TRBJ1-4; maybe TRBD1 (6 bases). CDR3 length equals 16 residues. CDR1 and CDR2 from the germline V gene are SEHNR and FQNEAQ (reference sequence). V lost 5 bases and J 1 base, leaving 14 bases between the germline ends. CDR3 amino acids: CASSSGDTRTNEKLFF. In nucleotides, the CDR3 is TGTGCCAGCAGCAGTGGGGACACCCGAACTAATGAAAAACTGTTTTTT.

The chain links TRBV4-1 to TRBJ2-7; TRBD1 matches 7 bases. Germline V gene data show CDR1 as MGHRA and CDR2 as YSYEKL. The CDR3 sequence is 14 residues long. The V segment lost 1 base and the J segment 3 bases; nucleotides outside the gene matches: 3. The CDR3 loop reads CASSQVSGGYEQYF. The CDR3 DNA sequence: TGCGCCAGCAGCCAAGTCTCAGGGGGCTACGAGCAGTACTTC.

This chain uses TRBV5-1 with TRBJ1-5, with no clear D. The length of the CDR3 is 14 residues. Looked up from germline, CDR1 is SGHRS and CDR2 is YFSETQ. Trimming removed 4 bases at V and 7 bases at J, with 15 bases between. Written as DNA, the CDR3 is TGCGCCAGCAGCCCCGGGTCAGGAGGACAGCCCCAGCATTTT. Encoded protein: CASSPGSGGQPQHF.

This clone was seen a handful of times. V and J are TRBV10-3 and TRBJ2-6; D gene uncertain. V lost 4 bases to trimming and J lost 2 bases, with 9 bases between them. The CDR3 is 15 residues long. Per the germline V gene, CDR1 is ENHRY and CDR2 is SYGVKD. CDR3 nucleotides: TGTGCCATCAGTGGAGGTGACCCTGGGGCCAACGTCCTGACTTTC. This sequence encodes CAISGGDPGANVLTF.